One and the same sample provided the 25 T cell receptor beta chains below, sequenced in a study of early T cells in non-severe SARS-CoV-2 infection. From the 5' RACE reads, TCRdb called clonotypes with MiXCR, one entry per CDR3 protein. The table includes 85,000 to 100,000 distinct CDR3 sequences, about 10% detected once. The source material was whole blood. All receptors derive from an adult who was a healthcare worker with PCR-confirmed SARS-CoV-2 infection or an uninfected control (not recorded which).

This clonotype was observed a handful of times. V gene TRBV5-1 combines with J gene TRBJ2-1, with 12 positions matching TRBD1. Germline CDR1 reads SGHRS; CDR2 reads YFSETQ. The CDR3 sequence is 12 residues long. With V trimmed by 3 bases and J by 12 bases, 1 base remained unmatched. The CDR3 region is CASSWDRGLQFF. The CDR3, as DNA: TGCGCCAGCAGCTGGGACAGGGGGCTGCAGTTCTTC. The variable domain in full, completed from reference TRBV5-1 and TRBJ2-1, reads KAGVTQTPRYLIKTRGQQVTLSCSPISGHRSVSWYQQTPGQGLQFLFEYFSETQRNKGNFPGRFSGRQFSNSRSEMNVSTLELGDSALYLCASSWDRGLQFFGPGTRLTVL.

The chain carries TRBV29-1 and TRBJ1-1; D not resolved. Trimming took off 4 bases at V and 8 bases at J, with 11 bases between the two ends. CDR1 is SQVTM and CDR2 is ANQGSEA in the germline V gene. The CDR3 sequence is 11 residues long. In nucleotides, the CDR3 is TGCAGCGTTGTTGAGGAGGTCGAAGCTTTCTTT. The encoded protein is CSVVEEVEAFF.

At least ten counts were recorded for this clonotype. The chain recombines TRBV20-1 with TRBJ2-2; D may be TRBD1 (5 bases). The CDR3 has 13 amino acids. The germline CDR1 and CDR2 sequences are DFQATT and SNEGSKA (reference sequence). Trimming shortened V by 0 bases and J by 7 bases, and 9 bases separated the two germline ends. The CDR3 sequence is CSARDQGIGELFF. CDR3 DNA: TGCAGTGCTAGAGATCAGGGAATCGGGGAGCTGTTTTTT.

The V call is TRBV30, the J call TRBJ2-7; 9 positions match TRBD2. J was trimmed by 1 base and V by 2 bases; bases with no gene match: 0. Germline CDR1 GTSNPN, CDR2 SVGIG (reference sequence). CDR3 length: 13 residues. The CDR3 here is CAWSSGGSYEQYF. The CDR3 DNA follows: TGTGCCTGGAGTAGCGGGGGGTCCTACGAGCAGTACTTC.

The CDR3 region is CASSWTGADGYTF. CDR3 DNA: TGTGCCAGCAGCTGGACAGGGGCAGATGGCTACACCTTC. This rearrangement joins TRBV5-6 to TRBJ1-2, with 9 positions matching TRBD1. Germline CDR1 reads SGHDT; CDR2 reads YYEEEE. V dropped 3 bases and J dropped 6; count of bases not matched to a gene: 3. The CDR3 loop spans 13 amino acids.

This clonotype occurred many times. V and J are TRBV27 and TRBJ1-6; 7 nucleotides match TRBD1. Germline-derived CDR1 and CDR2 are MNHEY and SMNVEV (reference sequence). The junction had 7 bases not matched to a gene; V was cut back by 3 bases and J by 5 bases. The CDR3 contains 16 residues. The CDR3 sequence is CASSFLPGTDNSPLHF. CDR3 coding DNA: TGTGCCAGCAGTTTTTTGCCGGGGACAGATAATTCACCCCTCCACTTT.

The rearrangement uses TRBV20-1 and TRBJ2-7; D possibly corresponds to TRBD2 (6 bases). CDR3 length equals 13 residues. V was clipped by 4 bases and J by 2 bases, with 12 bases between them. The germline gives CDR1 DFQATT, CDR2 SNEGSKA (reference sequence). As DNA, the CDR3 is TGCAGTGCTATCGGGACTGACACCTACGAGCAGTACTTC. It translates to CSAIGTDTYEQYF.

The chain has TRBV14 and TRBJ1-1; unclear D gene. Trimming left V 2 bases short and J 2 bases short, with 9 bases between. The CDR3 runs to 14 residues. The germline V gene encodes CDR1 SGHDN and CDR2 FVKESK. The CDR3 here is CASSQPGINTEAFF. CDR3 coding DNA: TGTGCCAGCAGCCAACCCGGGATCAACACTGAAGCTTTCTTT.

V is TRBV28 and J is TRBJ2-2, with 8 bases identical to TRBD1. Losses at the gene ends were 3 bases for V and 7 bases for J; bases not matched to a gene: 10. CDR3 size: 16 residues. The germline CDR1 and CDR2 sequences are MDHEN and SYDVKM. The CDR3 DNA sequence: TGTGCCAGCAGTTTGGATCAGGGGGCTAAGGGCGGGGAGCTGTTTTTT. Protein sequence: CASSLDQGAKGGELFF.

This clonotype was counted between two and nine times. The chain links TRBV18 to TRBJ2-1; no reliable D call. Trimming removed 2 bases from V and 2 bases from J, with 10 bases in between. Germline V gene lookup returns CDR1 KGHSH and CDR2 LQKENI. The CDR3 contains 15 residues. CDR3 sequence reads: CASSPTPGPYNEQFF. In nucleotides, the CDR3 is TGTGCCAGCTCACCAACCCCAGGCCCCTACAATGAGCAGTTCTTC.

This clonotype was picked up many times. The genes are TRBV7-2 and TRBJ2-2, with D perhaps matching TRBD2 (6 bases). The germline CDR1 and CDR2 sequences are SGHTA and FQGNSA. The CDR3 is 17 amino acids. Trimming left V 2 bases short and J 15 bases short, with 28 bases between. This CDR3 reads CASSLRGSSPAPGRMFF. The CDR3 bases are TGTGCCAGCAGCTTAAGGGGCTCCTCTCCTGCACCGGGGAGGATGTTTTTT.

This clonotype was seen many times. The V gene is TRBV29-1, the J gene TRBJ1-1; D possibly corresponds to TRBD1 (6 bases). Trimming stripped 2 bases from V and 5 bases from J, with 15 bases between. The V gene's germline CDR1 is SQVTM and CDR2 ANQGSEA. The CDR3 has 14 amino acids. The DNA of the CDR3 is TGCAGCGTTGAAATGGGGGGCAGGAGGACTGAAGCTTTCTTT. It encodes CSVEMGGRRTEAFF.

This chain links TRBV20-1 with TRBJ2-5; TRBD2 agrees at 7 bases. The CDR3 consists of 15 residues. Per germline, CDR1 DFQATT and CDR2 SNEGSKA (reference sequence). The V gene end was trimmed by 5 bases and the J gene end by 8 bases; junction bases not matched to a gene: 17. The DNA of the CDR3 is TGCAGTGCTGGAAGTAGACTAGCAGGATCACAAACCCAGTACTTC. Translation gives CSAGSRLAGSQTQYF.

The V call is TRBV3-1, the J call TRBJ1-1; D unresolved. Germline CDR1 reads LGHDT; CDR2 reads YNNKEL (reference sequence). CDR3 length: 17 residues. Trimming shortened V by 0 bases and J by 0 bases, and 14 bases separated the two germline ends. The CDR3 DNA follows: TGTGCCAGCAGCCAAGAAATAGCGGCAGGCCTGAACACTGAAGCTTTCTTT. It translates to CASSQEIAAGLNTEAFF.

This sequence joins TRBV9 and TRBJ1-1; D unresolved. Deletions cut 3 bases from V and 7 bases from J, with 13 bases between. The CDR3 is 13 amino acids. CDR1 is SGDLS, CDR2 YYNGEE, per germline. CDR3 nucleotides: TGTGCCAGCAGCGCTAGTCTACTTGATGAAGCTTTCTTT. Protein: CASSASLLDEAFF.

This clonotype was seen repeatedly, ten times or more. The chain carries TRBV20-1 and TRBJ2-1; the match to TRBD1 covers 11 bases. This CDR3 comprises 14 residues. V dropped 5 bases and J dropped 9; count of bases not matched to a gene: 9. Germline-derived CDR1 and CDR2 are DFQATT and SNEGSKA (reference sequence). CDR3 sequence (DNA): TGCAGTGCTCCGGACAGGGGGCATTATGGTGAGCAGTTCTTC. It yields the protein CSAPDRGHYGEQFF.

This clonotype was seen many times. The chain uses TRBV5-1 and TRBJ1-1; D not certain. Germline assignment: CDR1 SGHRS and CDR2 YFSETQ. There are 13 residues in the CDR3. The germline V and J ends were trimmed by 0 bases and 9 bases, with 12 bases remaining between them. The CDR3 coding sequence is TGCGCCAGCAGCTTGGAAACGGCGCAAAAAGCTTTCTTT. Amino acid sequence: CASSLETAQKAFF.

In this sample, this clonotype turned up a few times. This sequence joins TRBV7-8 and TRBJ1-1; D gene uncertain. CDR1 and CDR2 (germline): SGHVS, FQNEAQ. The V gene lost 2 bases and the J gene lost 2 bases, with 9 bases spanning the gap. The CDR3 sequence is 14 residues long. The CDR3 nucleotides read TGTGCCAGCAGCTTAACGGCAACTAACACTGAAGCTTTCTTT. Encoded protein: CASSLTATNTEAFF.

This clonotype has a handful of counts. The chain joins TRBV5-1 to TRBJ2-3, with D hard to call. This CDR3 is built from 15 residues. CDR1 is SGHRS, CDR2 YFSETQ, per germline. V shed 0 bases and J shed 2 bases, with 10 bases lying between them. CDR3 residues: CASSLGASTTDTQYF. CDR3 nucleotide sequence: TGCGCCAGCAGCTTGGGGGCCAGCACCACAGATACGCAGTATTTT.

This clonotype has at least ten counts. This chain uses TRBV12-3 or TRBV12-4 with TRBJ2-1; 12 bases agree with TRBD2. This CDR3 has 15 amino acids. Trimming at V came to 5 bases and at J to 6 bases, leaving 5 bases not matched to a gene. CDR3 nucleotide sequence: TGTGCCAGCAGTCACCCTAGCGGGGGGGGCAATGAGCAGTTCTTC. Protein sequence: CASSHPSGGGNEQFF.

This clonotype turned up a few times. The rearrangement joins TRBV6-2 or TRBV6-3 to TRBJ2-1, with D unclear. Trimming removed 2 bases from V and 0 bases from J, with 14 bases in between. Germline V gene data show CDR1 as MNHEY and CDR2 as SVGEGT. The CDR3 consists of 17 residues. The CDR3 loop is CASSYDSSFGSYNEQFF. In DNA, the CDR3 is TGTGCCAGCAGTTACGATTCGAGTTTTGGCTCCTACAATGAGCAGTTCTTC.

This rearrangement joins TRBV28 to TRBJ1-1; 8 bases are a match to TRBD1. CDR3 length: 14 residues. Trimming at V came to 5 bases and at J to 6 bases, leaving 8 bases not matched to a gene. CDR1 is MDHEN and CDR2 is SYDVKM in the germline V gene. The CDR3 here is CASSPGQGSSEAFF. The CDR3 region has the DNA TGTGCCAGCAGTCCCGGACAGGGATCGTCTGAAGCTTTCTTT.

This clonotype was observed a handful of times. V usage is TRBV20-1 and J usage is TRBJ2-3; D unresolved. V was clipped by 3 bases and J by 1 base, with 14 bases between them. This CDR3 spans 15 amino acids. CDR1 DFQATT and CDR2 SNEGSKA come from the germline V gene (reference sequence). CDR3 nucleotide sequence: TGCAGTGCTAGCCGGACCGGCCAGGGCACAGATACGCAGTATTTT. Protein product: CSASRTGQGTDTQYF.

Ten or more counts support this clonotype. The rearrangement uses TRBV27 and TRBJ1-1; D possibly corresponds to TRBD1 (6 bases). The CDR3 is 15 residues long. CDR1 is MNHEY, CDR2 SMNVEV, per germline (reference sequence). Trimming removed 3 bases from V and 0 bases from J, with 11 bases in between. The CDR3 region is CASSLDSLMNTEAFF. For the CDR3, the DNA is TGTGCCAGCAGTTTGGACAGCCTAATGAACACTGAAGCTTTCTTT.

This clonotype was observed a few times. The chain is built from TRBV2 and TRBJ2-3; the D gene is possibly TRBD2 (6 bases). Trimming pared 6 bases from V and 0 bases from J, leaving 10 bases between. CDR3 length equals 14 residues. The germline V gene encodes CDR1 SNHLY and CDR2 FYNNEI. The DNA for the CDR3 is TGTGCCAGCAGAAAGAGCGGGAGCACAGATACGCAGTATTTT. It encodes CASRKSGSTDTQYF.